One and the same sample provided the 25 T cell receptor beta chains below, sequenced in a study of blood T cell repertoires in COVID-19. TCRdb's table, derived via immunoSEQ multiplex PCR, lists solely in-frame clones and lacks some. Counted here are about 220,000 clones, 65% to 90% occurring once; the ten biggest clones make up 2% to 3%. Sequencing used peripheral blood. These receptors came from an older woman with COVID-19, enrolled during active disease.

The rearrangement links TRBV27 to TRBJ2-7; maybe TRBD1 (5 bases). Trimming shortened V by 5 bases and J by 8 bases, and 19 bases separated the two germline ends. The V gene's germline CDR1 is MNHEY and CDR2 SMNVEV (reference sequence). This CDR3 is built from 14 residues. The CDR3 DNA sequence: TGTGCCAGCAGTCCACGACAGTCCCATCTTCAGCAGTACTTC. Its translation: CASSPRQSHLQQYF.

CDR3 DNA: TGTGCCAGCAGCTTGCAGCAGGGCTATAATTCACCCCTCCACTTT. Its translation: CASSLQQGYNSPLHF. V usage is TRBV5-8 and J usage is TRBJ1-6, with a tentative D call TRBD1 (5 bases). Germline V gene data show CDR1 as SGHTS and CDR2 as YDEGEE. Trimming pared 1 base from V and 3 bases from J, leaving 8 bases between. The CDR3 runs 15 residues.

This chain uses TRBV4-3 with TRBJ2-1, with 7 bases that match TRBD1. Germline V CDR1 and CDR2: LGHNA, YSLEER. The CDR3 length is 15 residues. With V trimmed by 3 bases and J by 0 bases, 2 bases remained unmatched. The CDR3, as DNA: TGCGCCAGCAGCCATGGGACAGCCTCCTACAATGAGCAGTTCTTC. The encoded protein is CASSHGTASYNEQFF.

This clone was counted between two and nine times. V usage is TRBV27 and J usage is TRBJ2-1, with a possible D match to TRBD2 (7 bases). Germline V gives CDR1 MNHEY, CDR2 SMNVEV (reference sequence). Trimming left V 8 bases short and J 4 bases short, with 12 bases between. The CDR3 runs 13 residues. The DNA of the CDR3 is TGTGCCAGCGGGGGGGCCTTTTACAATGAGCAGTTCTTC. Translating it yields CASGGAFYNEQFF.

This chain connects TRBV11-2 to TRBJ1-5, with 8 bases that match TRBD1. The V segment lost 3 bases and the J segment 4 bases; nucleotides outside the gene matches: 5. From germline, CDR1 is SGHAT and CDR2 FQNNGV. The CDR3 is made up of 15 amino acids. This CDR3 is CASSFGTGWNQPQHF. Written as DNA, the CDR3 is TGTGCCAGCAGCTTCGGGACAGGATGGAATCAGCCCCAGCATTTT.

The J gene is TRBJ2-3, the V gene TRBV19, with 11 bases identical to TRBD2. The CDR3 spans 16 residues. Germline V gene lookup returns CDR1 LNHDA and CDR2 SQIVND (reference sequence). With 6 bases clipped from V and 6 bases from J, the junction kept 11 bases outside the gene matches. The CDR3: CASRPPLAGGSDTQYF. The CDR3 nucleotides read TGTGCCAGTAGGCCCCCGCTAGCGGGAGGATCGGATACGCAGTATTTT.

J is TRBJ2-5 and V is TRBV6-5, with 7 bases matching TRBD2. This CDR3 region has 14 residues. Germline CDR1 reads MNHEY; CDR2 reads SVGAGI. J gave up 5 bases and V 7 bases, and 10 bases lay outside the gene matches. The CDR3 sequence: CASIQTSLGETQYF. The CDR3 region has the DNA TGTGCCAGCATCCAGACTAGCTTGGGGGAGACCCAGTACTTC.

The chain is built from TRBV19 and TRBJ1-5; 7 bases match TRBD1. This CDR3 is built from 14 residues. Germline lookup yields CDR1 LNHDA and CDR2 SQIVND (reference sequence). V lost 2 bases, J lost 6 bases, and 4 bases stayed unmatched. In DNA, the CDR3 is TGTGCCAGTAGTATACGACAGGGACGTCAGCCCCAGCATTTT. Its protein product is CASSIRQGRQPQHF.

This chain joins TRBV27 and TRBJ2-7; D is possibly TRBD1 (7 bases). Germline loops: CDR1 MNHEY, CDR2 SMNVEV (reference sequence). This CDR3 comprises 18 residues. V was cut by 6 bases and J by 2 bases, with 26 bases left in between. In nucleotides, the CDR3 is TGTGCCAGCAGACCCCAGACAGGGAGACTAGGGTTCACCTACGAGCAGTACTTC. Its protein product is CASRPQTGRLGFTYEQYF.

The gene calls are TRBV4-3 and TRBJ1-2; TRBD1 agrees at 8 bases. Germline V gene data show CDR1 as LGHNA and CDR2 as YSLEER. The CDR3 has 15 amino acids. V trimming: 1 base; J trimming: 7 bases; junction bases outside the gene matches: 8. Here the CDR3 reads CASSQAPQGVSGYTF. In DNA form, the CDR3 reads TGCGCCAGCAGCCAAGCTCCACAGGGGGTGTCTGGCTACACCTTC.

This clone came up once. This chain joins TRBV10-3 and TRBJ1-1, with TRBD1 as a possible D gene (5 bases). CDR3 size: 14 residues. V dropped 3 bases and J dropped 0 bases, with 8 bases sitting between them. Germline-derived CDR1 and CDR2 are ENHRY and SYGVKD. The CDR3 sequence is CAISDTGVNTEAFF. CDR3 in DNA: TGTGCCATCAGTGATACAGGTGTGAACACTGAAGCTTTCTTT.

The chain has TRBV11-2 and TRBJ1-1, with D possibly being TRBD1 (5 bases). The length of the CDR3 is 15 residues. Trimming stripped 7 bases from V and 1 base from J, with 16 bases between. Germline V gene data show CDR1 as SGHAT and CDR2 as FQNNGV. In nucleotides, the CDR3 is TGTGCCAGCAACGGGGGTACGGTCGCGAACACTGAAGCTTTCTTT. It specifies CASNGGTVANTEAFF. Full variable domain (missing parts from reference TRBV11-2 and TRBJ1-1): EAGVAQSPRYKIIEKRQSVAFWCNPISGHATLYWYQQILGQGPKLLIQFQNNGVVDDSQLPKDRFSAERLKGVDSTLKIQPAKLEDSAVYLCASNGGTVANTEAFFGQGTRLTVV.

The chain is built from TRBV7-9 and TRBJ2-1; 10 positions agree with TRBD2. Losses at the gene ends were 3 bases for V and 4 bases for J; bases not matched to a gene: 9. This CDR3 is built from 17 residues. Germline CDR1 SEHNR, CDR2 FQNEAQ (reference sequence). CDR3 nucleotides: TGTGCCAGCAGCTTGGGGAGCGGGGGGGCTTTGTACAATGAGCAGTTCTTC. Its translation is CASSLGSGGALYNEQFF.

This sequence joins TRBV11-2 and TRBJ2-3, with 9 bases aligning to TRBD2. Looked up from germline, CDR1 is SGHAT and CDR2 is FQNNGV. This CDR3 contains 14 residues. After removal of 7 bases from V and 3 bases from J, the junction contained 5 bases not matched to a gene. CDR3 sequence reads: CASTLAGGTDTQYF. CDR3 sequence (DNA): TGTGCCAGCACCCTGGCGGGGGGGACAGATACGCAGTATTTT.

The chain employs TRBV27 and TRBJ1-2; 8 bases fit TRBD1. The V segment lost 5 bases and the J segment 0 bases; nucleotides outside the gene matches: 8. CDR1 is MNHEY and CDR2 is SMNVEV in the germline V gene (reference sequence). The CDR3 is 16 amino acids. CDR3 DNA: TGTGCCAGCAGTCGGACAGGGCTATCCTCTAACTATGGCTACACCTTC. Translating it yields CASSRTGLSSNYGYTF.

The rearrangement uses TRBV5-1 and TRBJ1-1; 9 bases map to TRBD1. Looked up from germline, CDR1 is SGHRS and CDR2 is YFSETQ. The ends lost 5 bases at V and 0 bases at J; junction bases unmatched: 14. The CDR3 totals 18 residues. The CDR3 loop reads CASSLAPGQGALNTEAFF. The DNA for the CDR3 is TGCGCCAGCAGTCTAGCTCCGGGACAGGGAGCCCTGAACACTGAAGCTTTCTTT.

This sequence joins TRBV18 and TRBJ1-5, with a weak D call TRBD1 (5 bases). The CDR3 spans 15 residues. The V gene lost 2 bases and the J gene lost 3 bases, with 11 bases spanning the gap. The V gene's germline CDR1 is KGHSH and CDR2 LQKENI. The CDR3 DNA reads TGTGCCAGCTCACCAAACGGGGGGTACAATCAGCCCCAGCATTTT. Its translation is CASSPNGGYNQPQHF.

This CDR3 is CASRPGGAGEGEQYF. The CDR3 DNA reads TGTGCCAGCAGACCGGGGGGAGCGGGAGAGGGCGAGCAGTACTTC. The chain couples TRBV6-5 to TRBJ2-7, with 8 bases fitting TRBD2. The CDR3 runs 15 residues. V shed 6 bases and J 6 bases; nucleotides not matched to a gene: 13. The germline CDR1 and CDR2 sequences are MNHEY and SVGAGI.

This clone has only a few counts. One end of the junction varies from germline; a read error may be responsible. V and J are TRBV2 and TRBJ1-4; tentatively, D is TRBD1 (5 bases). CDR3 size: 11 residues. From germline, CDR1 is SNHLY and CDR2 FYNNEI. The CDR3: CASRGLVSDHF. The DNA for the CDR3 is TGTGCCAGCAGGGGGCTAGTGTCGGATCACTTT.

The chain links TRBV6-5 to TRBJ1-1; 10 nucleotides match TRBD1. Looked up from germline, CDR1 is MNHEY and CDR2 is SVGAGI. V shed 6 bases, J shed 1 base, and the junction held 5 bases outside the gene matches. The CDR3 contains 15 residues. CDR3 nucleotide sequence: TGTGCCAGCAGGCTCCGGGACAGGGGGAACACTGAAGCTTTCTTT. It is translated as CASRLRDRGNTEAFF.

This chain links TRBV30 with TRBJ2-6; 7 nucleotides line up with TRBD1. The CDR3 length is 17 residues. The V segment lost 3 bases and the J segment 0 bases; nucleotides outside the gene matches: 8. Germline values: CDR1 GTSNPN, CDR2 SVGIG (reference sequence). CDR3 coding DNA: TGTGCCTGGAGAGGCCGGGACAGCGCCTCTGGGGCCAACGTCCTGACTTTC. Translation gives CAWRGRDSASGANVLTF.

V is TRBV7-3 and J is TRBJ1-6; TRBD1 matches 9 bases. Germline CDR1 SGHTA, CDR2 FQGTGA. The CDR3 is made up of 19 amino acids. V lost 0 bases to trimming and J lost 9 bases; unmatched junction nucleotides: 15. CDR3 sequence: CASSLTGVSTGGTFSPLHF. In nucleotides, the CDR3 is TGTGCCAGCAGCTTAACGGGGGTTTCGACAGGGGGGACTTTTTCACCCCTCCACTTT. Using reference TRBV7-3 and TRBJ1-6 for the parts outside the CDR3, the full variable domain is GAGVSQTPSNKVTEKGKYVELRCDPISGHTALYWYRQSLGQGPEFLIYFQGTGAADDSGLPNDRFFAVRPEGSVSTLKIQRTERGDSAVYLCASSLTGVSTGGTFSPLHFGNGTRLTVT.

The chain is built from TRBV15 and TRBJ1-2; the D is unclear. CDR1 is LNHNV and CDR2 is YYDKDF in the germline V gene (reference sequence). V was cut by 7 bases and J by 3 bases, with 12 bases left in between. This CDR3 region has 13 residues. The CDR3 region is CATTTAGHYGYTF. The CDR3, as DNA: TGTGCCACCACGACCGCGGGTCACTATGGCTACACCTTC.

The gene calls are TRBV6-5 and TRBJ1-5, with D hard to call. Germline-derived CDR1 and CDR2 are MNHEY and SVGAGI. Between the trimmed V and J ends, which lost 2 bases and 3 bases, there was a span of 8 bases. This CDR3 has 14 amino acids. As DNA, the CDR3 is TGTGCCAGCAGTTACGGCAGGTACAATCAGCCCCAGCATTTT. As protein: CASSYGRYNQPQHF.

V usage is TRBV19 and J usage is TRBJ1-2; TRBD1 agrees at 7 bases. CDR1 is LNHDA, CDR2 SQIVND, per germline (reference sequence). The ends lost 2 bases at V and 5 bases at J; junction bases unmatched: 8. The CDR3 extends over 15 amino acids. CDR3 loop: CASSIPLQGRYGYTF. The CDR3 region has the DNA TGTGCCAGTAGTATACCTTTACAGGGGAGGTATGGCTACACCTTC.